Listed below are T cell receptor beta chains from one sample, sequenced in a study of T cell repertoires in cytomegalovirus infection. MiXCR was run by TCRdb on the reads, yielding one entry per CDR3 protein. The sample lists approximately 1,000,000 distinct CDR3 sequences, around 29% occurring once. The antigens for these receptors are not known. The specimen comprised cultured CD8+ T cells from PBMCs, sampled from culture after CMV antigen stimulation. The receptor source for this set is a human donor in good health (CMV status not recorded). Some clones in this sample may be carry-over from other donors' samples. CDR3s include the opening cysteine and the closing phenylalanine or tryptophan. Each record gives: clone size, D gene, V gene, J gene, CDR3 DNA, CDR3 protein. D genes are given only for firm matches. Some rows have no size entry. The others give once, few or many, or a class for an expanded clone.

NA	TRBD1	TRBV7-9	TRBJ2-7	TGTGCCAGCAGCTTCGGGACAGGACATGTCTACGAGCAGTACTTC	CASSFGTGHVYEQYF
NA	NA	TRBV4-3	TRBJ1-1	TGCGCCAGCAGCCTTATGAGGAAAACAAGGAACACTGAAGCTTTCTTT	CASSLMRKTRNTEAFF
NA	NA	TRBV7-2	TRBJ2-1	TGTGCCAGCAGACAGTATGGACCTGACAATGAGCAGTTCTTC	CASRQYGPDNEQFF
few	NA	TRBV9	TRBJ2-7	TGTGCCAGCGCGTCCCCAGGGACCCACGAGCAGTACTTC	CASASPGTHEQYF
many	NA	TRBV10-3	TRBJ1-3	TGTGCCATCAGTGAGAGGGACGGTAAAGGAAACACCATATATTTT	CAISERDGKGNTIYF
many	NA	TRBV7-2	TRBJ2-7	TGTGCCAGCAGCCAAGAATACGAGCAGTACTTC	CASSQEYEQYF
few	NA	TRBV6-5	TRBJ2-7	TGTGCCAGCAGTTACCGGGGGGCGGACTATAACGAGCAGTACTTC	CASSYRGADYNEQYF
NA	NA	TRBV12-3/TRBV12-4	TRBJ2-1	TGTGCCAGCAGTCCCTACTCAGACCCGTACAATGAGCAGTTCTTC	CASSPYSDPYNEQFF
few	NA	TRBV5-6	TRBJ1-5	TGTGCCAGCAGCTTGTACAGGAAAAATAGCAATCAGCCCCAGCATTTT	CASSLYRKNSNQPQHF
many	TRBD1	TRBV7-6	TRBJ2-1	TGTGCCAGCAGCCCGTCCGGGACAGGGGTCAATGAGCAGTTCTTC	CASSPSGTGVNEQFF
NA	TRBD2	TRBV4-1	TRBJ2-5	TGCGCCAGCAGCCAGGGAACTAGCGGGGAGTACCAAGAGACCCAGTACTTC	CASSQGTSGEYQETQYF
many	NA	TRBV7-9	TRBJ1-2	TGTGCCAGCTATAAGGGCGGCAGCGAAGCGTCGAACTATGGCTACACCTTC	CASYKGGSEASNYGYTF
NA	TRBD1	TRBV7-9	TRBJ1-1	TGTGCCAGCAGCCCTGGACAGGGGTGGGATACTGAAGCTTTCTTT	CASSPGQGWDTEAFF
NA	NA	TRBV12-3/TRBV12-4	TRBJ1-5	TGTGCCAGCAGTTGGGGGGGGGGAAGCCAGCCCCAGCATTTT	CASSWGGGSQPQHF
few	TRBD1	TRBV7-3	TRBJ2-3	TGTGCCAGCAGCCCAGGACAGGGCTGGGATACGCAGTATTTT	CASSPGQGWDTQYF
many	TRBD2	TRBV5-1	TRBJ2-3	TGCGCCAGCAGTCGGGGGGTCACAGATACGCAGTATTTT	CASSRGVTDTQYF
NA	NA	TRBV27	TRBJ1-1	TGTGCCAGCAGTTTATACTTCGGCGCGACTGAAGCTTTCTTT	CASSLYFGATEAFF
NA	TRBD1	TRBV6-8	TRBJ1-1	TGTGCCAGCAGTTACTTTGACAGGGCGGCTGAAGCTTTCTTT	CASSYFDRAAEAFF
NA	TRBD1	TRBV5-1	TRBJ1-1	TGCGCCAGCAGCGCCGTACAGGGGGGATTACTGTCTGAAGCTTTCTTT	CASSAVQGGLLSEAFF
NA	NA	TRBV12-3/TRBV12-4	TRBJ1-2	TGTGCCAGCAGTCCTTGGGGTAGTAACTATGGCTACACCTTC	CASSPWGSNYGYTF
few	NA	TRBV7-9	TRBJ1-2	TGTGCCAGCAGCCGTGAGGCTATTTATGGCTACACCTTC	CASSREAIYGYTF
NA	NA	TRBV12-3/TRBV12-4	TRBJ2-3	TGTGCCAGCAGTTTATATATAGCGGTAAACACAGATACGCAGTATTTT	CASSLYIAVNTDTQYF
few	TRBD1	TRBV6-2/TRBV6-3	TRBJ2-5	TGTGCCAGCAGTTACTCGGTCAGGGGGCAAGAGACCCAGTACTTC	CASSYSVRGQETQYF
few	NA	TRBV28	TRBJ2-1	TGTGCCAGCAGTTTATGGCTAGCTCCTAATGAGCAGTTCTTC	CASSLWLAPNEQFF
NA	NA	TRBV5-6	TRBJ1-5	TGTGCCAGCAGCTTCGGGACAAGGCTCAGTCAGCCCCAGCATTTT	CASSFGTRLSQPQHF
few	NA	TRBV6-1	TRBJ1-1	TGTGCCGTCAAGACAGGTAACGCTTTCTTT	CAVKTGNAFF
NA	NA	TRBV20-1	TRBJ2-2	TGCAGTGCTAGAGACGGGACAAAAACCCTATGGGTAACCGGGGAGCTGTTTTTT	CSARDGTKTLWVTGELFF
NA	NA	TRBV6-6	TRBJ1-3	TGTGCCAGCAGTCTTACCCGAGGACCTTCTGGAAACACCATATATTTT	CASSLTRGPSGNTIYF
few	TRBD2	TRBV10-3	TRBJ2-7	TGTGCCATCTCCCCCAGCGGGGGTGCCGAGCAGTACTTC	CAISPSGGAEQYF
NA	NA	TRBV19	TRBJ1-1	TGTGCCAGTAGTATTTTTGGCAGGGGGAACACTGAAGCTTTCTTT	CASSIFGRGNTEAFF
NA	TRBD1	TRBV7-9	TRBJ1-2	TGTGCCAGCAGCCCGATCGGGACAGACGTGGGCTACACCTTC	CASSPIGTDVGYTF
NA	NA	TRBV24-1	TRBJ1-2	TGTGCCACCAGTGATTCCAGGGGAGTAGGTGGCTACACCTTC	CATSDSRGVGGYTF
NA	NA	TRBV2	TRBJ2-3	TGTGCCAGCAGTCCAGGGTTAGGTGCAACAGATACGCAGTATTTT	CASSPGLGATDTQYF
NA	TRBD1	TRBV19	TRBJ2-7	TGTGCCAGTAGTATTCTGGTCAGGGGGTCTTACGAGCAGTACTTC	CASSILVRGSYEQYF
NA	TRBD1	TRBV4-2	TRBJ2-1	TGTGCCAGCAGCCTACCGGGACAGGGGGCGTCTAATGAGCAGTTCTTC	CASSLPGQGASNEQFF
many	TRBD1	TRBV19	TRBJ1-1	TGTGCCTGCGGGACAGGGGGGAACACTGAAGCTTTCTTT	CACGTGGNTEAFF
once	TRBD2	TRBV4-1	TRBJ2-3	TGCGCCAGCAGCCAAGATCAAGGACTAGCGGGAACAGATACGCAGTATTTT	CASSQDQGLAGTDTQYF
NA	TRBD2	TRBV20-1	TRBJ2-3	TGCAGTGCTAGTGATCTAGCGGGGGCGTTCACAGATACGCAGTATTTT	CSASDLAGAFTDTQYF
many	NA	TRBV7-2	TRBJ1-5	TGTGCCAGCAGCTTAGTAACTCGGGGCCTCAATCAGCCCCAGCATTTT	CASSLVTRGLNQPQHF
NA	NA	TRBV13	TRBJ1-4	TGTGCCAGCAGCTTTGGGGGGACAACTAATGAAAAACTGTTTTTT	CASSFGGTTNEKLFF
few	TRBD1	TRBV7-9	TRBJ2-7	TGTGCCAGCAGCTCCCCAGGGGACAGGGAGGCCTACGAGCAGTACTTC	CASSSPGDREAYEQYF
few	NA	TRBV11-2	TRBJ2-3	TGTGCCAGCAGCCCACACCGGGAAACCACAGATACGCAGTATTTT	CASSPHRETTDTQYF
NA	TRBD1	TRBV19	TRBJ2-1	TGTGCCAGTAGTACCTGGGACAGGGAGATCAATGAGCAGTTCTTC	CASSTWDREINEQFF
NA	NA	TRBV6-6	TRBJ1-5	TGTGCCAGCATTCCCCGGGGCGGTAGCAATCAGCCCCAGCATTTT	CASIPRGGSNQPQHF
few	NA	TRBV20-1	TRBJ2-4	TGCAGTGCTAGAGATATTTACTTGGACGGTCTCGGGAACATTCAGTACTTC	CSARDIYLDGLGNIQYF
few	TRBD2	TRBV7-9	TRBJ2-3	TGTGCCAGCAGCTTGGGAGCGGGGGGCGATACAGATACGCAGTATTTT	CASSLGAGGDTDTQYF
many	NA	TRBV7-6	TRBJ2-7	TGTGCCAGCAGCCCTTTTGCGGGGTCCTACGAGCAGTACTTC	CASSPFAGSYEQYF
NA	NA	TRBV27	TRBJ1-5	TGTGCCAGCAGTCCCAGGGCGCGCAACCAGCCCCAGCATTTT	CASSPRARNQPQHF
NA	NA	TRBV3-1	TRBJ2-2	TGTGCCAGCAGCCAAGATCTAGTGATAGGACTCCCAGGAGGCACCGGGGAGCTGTTTTTT	CASSQDLVIGLPGGTGELFF
NA	NA	TRBV20-1	TRBJ2-3	TGCAGTGCTAGAGATCCCATGTTAGCCAGGGTAGCGAGGGGCCGGGTCACAGATACGCAGTATTTT	CSARDPMLARVARGRVTDTQYF
NA	NA	TRBV7-8	TRBJ1-1	TGTGCCAGCAGCTTAGGAGACACAATGAACACTGAAGCTTTCTTT	CASSLGDTMNTEAFF
few	NA	TRBV6-4	TRBJ2-3	TGTGCCAGCAGTGACTCTTGGGCAGAATACACAGATACGCAGTATTTT	CASSDSWAEYTDTQYF
many	TRBD2	TRBV6-1	TRBJ2-5	TGTGCCAGCGGGAGGGGCCAGGAGACCCAGTACTTC	CASGRGQETQYF
many	NA	TRBV7-2	TRBJ1-1	TGTGCCAGCAGCTTAGGCGGGGGGGGTGAAGCTTTCTTT	CASSLGGGGEAFF
NA	NA	TRBV7-6	TRBJ1-2	TGTGCCAGCAGCTCTCCTATAATAACATTCTATGGCTACACCTTC	CASSSPIITFYGYTF
NA	NA	TRBV12-3/TRBV12-4	TRBJ2-5	TGTGCCAGCAGTTTGAGGGGGGGGGGCTCGGAGACCCAGTACTTC	CASSLRGGGSETQYF
NA	TRBD1	TRBV7-3	TRBJ1-5	TGTGCCAGCAGCTACGGACAGGGGGATAGCAATCAGCCCCAGCATTTT	CASSYGQGDSNQPQHF
NA	NA	TRBV9	TRBJ1-5	TGTGCCAGCAGCGTAGACAACGTTGTCAATCAGCCCCAGCATTTT	CASSVDNVVNQPQHF
NA	NA	TRBV7-9	TRBJ1-2	TGTGCCAGCAGCTTAGGGACAGCCCCAAGGGATGGCTACACCTTC	CASSLGTAPRDGYTF
NA	TRBD2	TRBV19	TRBJ2-3	TGTGCCAGTAGTATTTGGCTAGCGGGGGGCCCCACAGATACGCAGTATTTT	CASSIWLAGGPTDTQYF